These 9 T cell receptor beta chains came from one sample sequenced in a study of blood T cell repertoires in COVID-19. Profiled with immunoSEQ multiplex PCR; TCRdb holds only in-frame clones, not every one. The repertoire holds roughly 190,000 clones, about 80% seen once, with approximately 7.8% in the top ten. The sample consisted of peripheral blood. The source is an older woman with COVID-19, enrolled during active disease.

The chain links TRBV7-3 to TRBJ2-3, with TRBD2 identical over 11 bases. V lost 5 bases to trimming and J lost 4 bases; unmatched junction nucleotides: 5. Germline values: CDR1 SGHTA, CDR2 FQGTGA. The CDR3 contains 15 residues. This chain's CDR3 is CASSTSSGGPDTQYF. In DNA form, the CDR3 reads TGTGCCAGCAGCACTTCTAGCGGGGGGCCAGATACGCAGTATTTT.

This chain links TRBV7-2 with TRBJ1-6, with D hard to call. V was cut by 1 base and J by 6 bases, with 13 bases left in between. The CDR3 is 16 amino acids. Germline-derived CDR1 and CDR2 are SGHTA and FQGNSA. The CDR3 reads CASSLGAPLTNSPLHF. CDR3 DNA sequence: TGTGCCAGCAGCTTAGGTGCCCCGCTAACTAATTCACCCCTCCACTTT. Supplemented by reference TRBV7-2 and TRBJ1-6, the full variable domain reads GAGVSQSPSNKVTEKGKDVELRCDPISGHTALYWYRQSLGQGLEFLIYFQGNSAPDKSGLPSDRFSAERTGGSVSTLTIQRTQQEDSAVYLCASSLGAPLTNSPLHFGNGTRLTVT.

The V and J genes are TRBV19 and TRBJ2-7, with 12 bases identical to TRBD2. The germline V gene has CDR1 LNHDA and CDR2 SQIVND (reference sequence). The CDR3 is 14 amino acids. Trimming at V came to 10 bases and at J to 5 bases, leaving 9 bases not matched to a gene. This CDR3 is CATRLAGDGHEQYF. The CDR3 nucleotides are TGTGCCACTCGACTAGCGGGAGACGGCCACGAGCAGTACTTC.

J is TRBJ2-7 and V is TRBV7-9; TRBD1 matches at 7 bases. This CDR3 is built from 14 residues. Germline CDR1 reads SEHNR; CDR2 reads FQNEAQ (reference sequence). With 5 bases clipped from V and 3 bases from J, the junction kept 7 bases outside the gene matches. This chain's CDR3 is CASSAGTDIYEQYF. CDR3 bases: TGTGCCAGCAGCGCCGGGACAGACATCTACGAGCAGTACTTC.

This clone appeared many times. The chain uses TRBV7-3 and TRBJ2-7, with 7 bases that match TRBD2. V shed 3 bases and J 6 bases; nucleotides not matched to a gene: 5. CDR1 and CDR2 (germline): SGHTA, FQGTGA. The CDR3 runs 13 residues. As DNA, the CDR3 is TGTGCCAGCAGCTTCGGGACGGGGGGCGAGCAGTACTTC. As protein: CASSFGTGGEQYF.

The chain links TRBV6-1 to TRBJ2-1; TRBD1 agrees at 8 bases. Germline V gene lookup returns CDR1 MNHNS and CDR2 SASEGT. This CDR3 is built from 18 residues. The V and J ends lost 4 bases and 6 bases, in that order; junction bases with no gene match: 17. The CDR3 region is CASSGTGTGLGYPNEQFF. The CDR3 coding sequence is TGTGCCAGCAGTGGAACCGGGACAGGATTGGGGTATCCCAATGAGCAGTTCTTC.

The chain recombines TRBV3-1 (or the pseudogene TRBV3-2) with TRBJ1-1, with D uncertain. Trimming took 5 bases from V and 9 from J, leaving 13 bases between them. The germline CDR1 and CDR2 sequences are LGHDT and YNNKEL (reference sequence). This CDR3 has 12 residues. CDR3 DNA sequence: TGTGCCAGCAGCGATCGGGGAAAGAAAGCTTTCTTT. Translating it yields CASSDRGKKAFF.

For the CDR3, the DNA is TGTGCCAGCAGCCGGGACAGGGGAGGGGGCTACACCTTC. It is translated as CASSRDRGGGYTF. The chain combines TRBV3-1 (or the pseudogene TRBV3-2) with TRBJ1-2; the match to TRBD1 covers 10 bases. The length of the CDR3 is 13 residues. Germline values: CDR1 LGHDT, CDR2 YNNKEL (reference sequence). V was pared by 4 bases and J by 8 bases, with 4 bases of the junction left unmatched.

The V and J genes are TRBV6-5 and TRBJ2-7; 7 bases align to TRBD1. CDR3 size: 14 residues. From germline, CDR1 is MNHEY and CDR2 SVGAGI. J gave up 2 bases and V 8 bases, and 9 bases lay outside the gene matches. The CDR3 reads CASWSGTVPYEQYF. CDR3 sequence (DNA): TGTGCCAGCTGGTCCGGGACAGTTCCCTACGAGCAGTACTTC.